This entry concerns a single TCR beta chain. It lacks a known antigen. One end of the junction fails to match germline, which may point to a read error. CDR1 and CDR2, looked up from the germline V gene, are SGHRS and YFSETQ. Counted from cysteine to phenylalanine, this CDR3 has 17 amino acids. The CDR3 DNA has 51 bases and is translated from base 1. The data belong to a study of breast tumors, draining lymph nodes, adjacent tissues (dated by TCRdb to 2015 to 2016). General notes on the study: The study compared TCR beta repertoires across tumor, adjacent nontumor tissue and axillary lymph nodes from breast cancer patients. In human breast cancer, the study set out to assess how tumor, surrounding tissue and draining lymph node repertoires relate to one another and whether T cells might be exchanged between them. The paper as a whole reports these results and caveats: Tumor T-cell repertoires showed less diversity than lymph node repertoires and more diversity than nontumor tissue repertoires, and tumor T-cell repertoires showed preferential V and J gene usage. The data were considered consistent with the idea that most tumor T cells come from the lymph node and then expand in tumor tissue. The study presented the conclusion that tumor T cells originate in lymph nodes as consistent with a hypothesis, not as something directly demonstrated. Tumor and nontumor tissue repertoires were found to be significantly more similar in luminal-like than in basal-like breast cancer.

Lymph node samples came from the axillary draining lymph nodes of breast cancer patients. Reads for this sample came from an Illumina HiSeq 2000. Multiplex PCR amplification was used to build the TCR beta chain libraries. High-throughput sequencing was used to analyze the amplified TCR beta chain products. TCRdb itself trimmed the public reads at Q25 with fastp, ran MiXCR and retained productive beta chains. Rows merge per CDR3 protein into single entries with the most common DNA and genes. Across this sample there are some 150,000 distinct CDR3 sequences, with 33% seen only once. Clones ranked in the top ten supply less than 4% of the sample.

The sample comprised axillary lymph node tissue. This chain joins TRBV5-1 to TRBJ1-6; the D gene is not confidently resolved. The source of this sequence is a female donor with breast cancer. Some clones in this sample may be carry-over from other donors' samples. CDR3 sequence: CAGSLKRDSGVNSPLHF. The DNA is as follows: TGCGCCGGCAGCTTAAAGAGGGATTCAGGCGTGAATTCACCCCTCCACTTT.